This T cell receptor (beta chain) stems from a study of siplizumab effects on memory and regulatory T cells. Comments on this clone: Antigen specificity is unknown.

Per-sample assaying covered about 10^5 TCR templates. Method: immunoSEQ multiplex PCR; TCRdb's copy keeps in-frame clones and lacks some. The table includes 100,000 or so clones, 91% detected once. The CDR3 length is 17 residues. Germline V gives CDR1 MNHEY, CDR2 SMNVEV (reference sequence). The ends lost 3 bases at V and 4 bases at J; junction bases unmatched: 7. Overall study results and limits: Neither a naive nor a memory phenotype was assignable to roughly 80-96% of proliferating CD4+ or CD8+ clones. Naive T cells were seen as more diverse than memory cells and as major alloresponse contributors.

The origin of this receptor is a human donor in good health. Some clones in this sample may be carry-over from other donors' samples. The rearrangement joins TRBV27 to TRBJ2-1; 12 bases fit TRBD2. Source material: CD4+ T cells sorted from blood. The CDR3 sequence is CASSFGLAGTPYNEQFF. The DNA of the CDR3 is TGTGCCAGCAGTTTCGGACTAGCGGGAACTCCATACAATGAGCAGTTCTTC.